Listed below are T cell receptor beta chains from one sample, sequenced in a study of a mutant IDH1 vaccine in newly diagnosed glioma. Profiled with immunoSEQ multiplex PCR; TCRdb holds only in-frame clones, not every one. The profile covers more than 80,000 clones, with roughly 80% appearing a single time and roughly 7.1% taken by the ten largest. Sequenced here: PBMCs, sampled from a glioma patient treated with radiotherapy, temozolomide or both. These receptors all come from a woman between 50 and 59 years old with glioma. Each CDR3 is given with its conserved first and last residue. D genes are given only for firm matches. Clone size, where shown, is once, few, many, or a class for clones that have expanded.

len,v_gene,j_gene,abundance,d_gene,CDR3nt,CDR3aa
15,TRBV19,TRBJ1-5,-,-,TGTGCCACCAACAGGAGGGGGGGGCTCGATCAGCCCCAGCATTTT,CATNRRGGLDQPQHF
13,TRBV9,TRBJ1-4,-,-,TGTGCCAGCAGCGTAGGAATTGGTGAAAAACTGTTTTTT,CASSVGIGEKLFF
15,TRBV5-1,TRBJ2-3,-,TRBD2,TGCGCCAGCAGCTTGCCAGCGGGGGGAGGTGATACGCAGTATTTT,CASSLPAGGGDTQYF
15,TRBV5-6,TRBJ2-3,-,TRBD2,TGTGCCAGCAGCTTGTTGCTAGCGGGGACAGATACGCAGTATTTT,CASSLLLAGTDTQYF
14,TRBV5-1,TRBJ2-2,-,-,TGCGCCAGCAGCCCCGCCCCTCAAACCGGGGAGCTGTTTTTT,CASSPAPQTGELFF
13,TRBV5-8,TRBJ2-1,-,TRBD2,TGTGCCAGCAGCAGACTAGCGGGGGGACAGCAGTTCTTC,CASSRLAGGQQFF
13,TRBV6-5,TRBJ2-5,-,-,TGTGCCAGCACGGGCAGGGTGCACGGGACCCAGTACTTC,CASTGRVHGTQYF
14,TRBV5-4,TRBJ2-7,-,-,TGTGCCAGCAGCTTGGGTGCCAGGCAGGACGAGCAGTACTTC,CASSLGARQDEQYF
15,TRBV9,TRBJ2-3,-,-,TGTGCCAGCAGCGTATGGGGAATGGGCACAGATACGCAGTATTTT,CASSVWGMGTDTQYF
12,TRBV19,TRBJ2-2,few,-,TGTGCCAGTAGCCCAGGAACCGGGGAGCTGTTTTTT,CASSPGTGELFF
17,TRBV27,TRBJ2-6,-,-,TGTGCCAGCAGTTTGACCCCGATGAGCTCTGGGGCCAACGTCCTGACTTTC,CASSLTPMSSGANVLTF
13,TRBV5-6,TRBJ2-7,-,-,TGTGCCAGCAGCTTGGCATGGGCCTACGAGCAGTACTTC,CASSLAWAYEQYF
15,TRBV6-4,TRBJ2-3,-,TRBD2,TGTGCCAGCAGTCGACTAGCGGGAAATACAGATACGCAGTATTTT,CASSRLAGNTDTQYF
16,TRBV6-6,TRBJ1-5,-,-,TGTGCCAGCAGCCAAGGAAGGTTGGTGGGCAATCAGCCCCAGCATTTT,CASSQGRLVGNQPQHF
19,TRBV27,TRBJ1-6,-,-,TGTGCCAGCAGTCTCGGACCGTACAGCAGTAGCTCCTATAATTCACCCCTCCACTTT,CASSLGPYSSSSYNSPLHF
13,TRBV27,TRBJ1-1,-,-,TGTGCCAGCAGTTTAGCGGGGGTCACTGAAGCTTTCTTT,CASSLAGVTEAFF
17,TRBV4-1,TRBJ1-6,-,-,TGCGCCAGCAGCCAGCATGCCGGGACGTCCGATAATTCACCCCTCCACTTT,CASSQHAGTSDNSPLHF
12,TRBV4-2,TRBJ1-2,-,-,TGTGCCAGCAGCCAAGCTAACTATGGCTACACCTTC,CASSQANYGYTF
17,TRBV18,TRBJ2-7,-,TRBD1,TGTGCCAGCTCACCGGACAGGGGGCTTGGTGTTGTCCGTGAGCAGTACTTC,CASSPDRGLGVVREQYF
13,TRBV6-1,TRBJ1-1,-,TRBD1,TGTGCCAGCAGTGAAGAGGACAGGGGGAAAGCTTTCTTT,CASSEEDRGKAFF
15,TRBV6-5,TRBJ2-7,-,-,TGTGCCAGCAGTTACTCTGCAGGGAGCGGCTACGAGCAGTACTTC,CASSYSAGSGYEQYF
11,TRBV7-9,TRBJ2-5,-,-,TGTGCCAGCAGCCGCGGGGAGACCCAGTACTTC,CASSRGETQYF
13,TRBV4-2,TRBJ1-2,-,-,TGTGCCAGCAGCCAACCGGGATCCTATGGCTACACCTTC,CASSQPGSYGYTF
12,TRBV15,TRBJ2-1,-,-,TGTGCCACCAGCCTTAGGAACAATGAGCAGTTCTTC,CATSLRNNEQFF
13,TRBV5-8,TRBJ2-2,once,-,TGTGCCAGCAGCTTGGTGAACACCGGGGAGCTGTTTTTT,CASSLVNTGELFF
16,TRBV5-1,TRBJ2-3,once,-,TGCGCCAGCAGCTTGGTGGGTCTGCCGAACACAGATACGCAGTATTTT,CASSLVGLPNTDTQYF
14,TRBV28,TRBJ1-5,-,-,TGTGCCAGCCGGACGCCAGGGTTCAATCAGCCCCAGCATTTT,CASRTPGFNQPQHF
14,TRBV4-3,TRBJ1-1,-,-,TGCGCCAGCAGCCAAGAAGGGCTGAACACTGAAGCTTTCTTT,CASSQEGLNTEAFF
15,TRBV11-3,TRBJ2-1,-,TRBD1,TGTGCCAGCAGCTTAGAAGGTCAGGGGGATAATGAGCAGTTCTTC,CASSLEGQGDNEQFF
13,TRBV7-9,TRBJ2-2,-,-,TGTGCCAGCAGCCCTGCGGGGACCGGGGAGCTGTTTTTT,CASSPAGTGELFF
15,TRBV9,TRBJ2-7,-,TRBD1,TGTGCCAGCAGCCCGCGGACAGGGGTATCGAACGAGCAGTACTTC,CASSPRTGVSNEQYF
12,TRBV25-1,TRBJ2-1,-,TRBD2,TGTGCCAGCAGCCTTAGCGGGGGCGAGCAGTTCTTC,CASSLSGGEQFF
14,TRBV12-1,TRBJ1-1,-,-,TGTGCCAGCAGCTTTTGGACAGCCGCTCAAAGGGCTTTCTTT,CASSFWTAAQRAFF
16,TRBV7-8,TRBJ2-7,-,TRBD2,TGTGCCAGCAGCTTAATTCTAGCGGGGGGTTCCTACGAGCAGTACTTC,CASSLILAGGSYEQYF
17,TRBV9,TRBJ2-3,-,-,TGTGCCAGCAGCCCGAGACAGCGTGTGGGGACACGGGATACGCAGTATTTT,CASSPRQRVGTRDTQYF
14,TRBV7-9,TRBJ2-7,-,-,TGTGCCAGCAGTCGGATTGACAGTTACTACGAGCAGTACTTC,CASSRIDSYYEQYF
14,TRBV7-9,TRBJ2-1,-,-,TGTGCCAGCAGCCCGCTGGGGGCTCGCAATGAGCAGTTCTTC,CASSPLGARNEQFF
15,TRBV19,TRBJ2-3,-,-,TGTGCCAGTAGTTCGGACCCGGAACGGTGGAATACGCAGTATTTT,CASSSDPERWNTQYF
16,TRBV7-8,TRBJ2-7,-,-,TGTGCCAGCAGCTTCGACCCGGGACCTGACACATACGAGCAGTACTTC,CASSFDPGPDTYEQYF
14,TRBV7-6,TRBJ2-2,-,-,TGTGCCAGCAGCCCGGAGGAGTTCACCGGGGAGCTGTTTTTT,CASSPEEFTGELFF
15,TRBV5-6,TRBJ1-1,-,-,TGTGCCAGCAGCTTGCTTCGAAGAGGGAACACTGAAGCTTTCTTT,CASSLLRRGNTEAFF
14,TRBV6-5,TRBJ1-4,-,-,TGTGCCAGCAGTTACGACAAGAACAATGAAAAACTGTTTTTT,CASSYDKNNEKLFF
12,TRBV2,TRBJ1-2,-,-,TGTGCCAGCACATGGCAGAACTATGGCTACACCTTC,CASTWQNYGYTF
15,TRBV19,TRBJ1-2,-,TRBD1,TGTGCCAGTAGTATAGGACAGGGGGATATGTATGGCTACACCTTC,CASSIGQGDMYGYTF
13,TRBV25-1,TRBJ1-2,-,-,TGTGCCAGCTGGGCTACAGGGTCGGTTGGCTACACCTTC,CASWATGSVGYTF
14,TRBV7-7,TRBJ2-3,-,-,TGTGCCAGCAGCCGAGCTTGGGGGACAGATACGCAGTATTTT,CASSRAWGTDTQYF
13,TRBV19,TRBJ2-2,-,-,TGTGCCAGTAGTATAGGGGACATCGGGGAGCTGTTTTTT,CASSIGDIGELFF
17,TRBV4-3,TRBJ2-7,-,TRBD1,TGCGCCAGCAGCGTAAAGACCGGTGGGGGACAGTCCTACGAGCAGTACTTC,CASSVKTGGGQSYEQYF
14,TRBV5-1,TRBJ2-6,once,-,TGCGCCAGCAGCTTGTTCTCTGGGGCCAACGTCCTGACTTTC,CASSLFSGANVLTF
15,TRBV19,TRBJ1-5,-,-,TGTGCCAGTAGTATTGGAAGCCCGAACAATCAGCCCCAGCATTTT,CASSIGSPNNQPQHF
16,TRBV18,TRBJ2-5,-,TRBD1,TGTGCCAGCTCACCCGCCGCCGGACAGGGGGCAGAGACCCAGTACTTC,CASSPAAGQGAETQYF